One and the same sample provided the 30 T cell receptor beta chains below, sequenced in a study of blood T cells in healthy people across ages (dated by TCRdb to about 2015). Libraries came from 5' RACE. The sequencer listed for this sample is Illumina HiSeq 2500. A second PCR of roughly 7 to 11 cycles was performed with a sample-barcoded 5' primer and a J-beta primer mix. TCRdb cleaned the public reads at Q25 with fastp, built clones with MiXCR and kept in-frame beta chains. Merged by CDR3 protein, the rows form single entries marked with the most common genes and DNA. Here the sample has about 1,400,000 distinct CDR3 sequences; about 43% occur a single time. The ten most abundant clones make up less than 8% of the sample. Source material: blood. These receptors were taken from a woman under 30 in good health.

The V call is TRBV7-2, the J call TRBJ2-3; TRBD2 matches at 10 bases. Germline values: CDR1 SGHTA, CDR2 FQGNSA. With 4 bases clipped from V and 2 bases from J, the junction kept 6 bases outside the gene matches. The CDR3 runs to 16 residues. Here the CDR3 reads CASSSNSGGNTDTQYF. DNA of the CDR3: TGTGCCAGCAGCTCCAATAGCGGGGGGAACACAGATACGCAGTATTTT.

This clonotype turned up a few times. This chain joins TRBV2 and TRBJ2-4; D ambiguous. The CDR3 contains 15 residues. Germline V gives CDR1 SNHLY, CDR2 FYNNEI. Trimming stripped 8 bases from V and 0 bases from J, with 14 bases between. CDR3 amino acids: CASEVTVIAKNIQYF. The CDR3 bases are TGTGCCAGCGAGGTTACGGTAATAGCCAAAAACATTCAGTACTTC.

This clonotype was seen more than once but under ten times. The chain's CDR3 is CSARVDPNTEAFF. The CDR3 bases are TGCAGTGCTAGAGTTGATCCGAACACTGAAGCTTTCTTT. This rearrangement joins TRBV20-1 to TRBJ1-1, with no clear D. This CDR3 is built from 13 residues. The V end was cut by 1 base, the J end by 1 base, with 7 bases between. CDR1 DFQATT and CDR2 SNEGSKA come from the germline V gene (reference sequence).

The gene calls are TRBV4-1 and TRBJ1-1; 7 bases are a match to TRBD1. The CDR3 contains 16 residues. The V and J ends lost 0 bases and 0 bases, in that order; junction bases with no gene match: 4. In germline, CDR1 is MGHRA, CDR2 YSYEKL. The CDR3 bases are TGCGCCAGCAGCCAAGATCCCGGGACAGTGAACACTGAAGCTTTCTTT. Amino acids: CASSQDPGTVNTEAFF.

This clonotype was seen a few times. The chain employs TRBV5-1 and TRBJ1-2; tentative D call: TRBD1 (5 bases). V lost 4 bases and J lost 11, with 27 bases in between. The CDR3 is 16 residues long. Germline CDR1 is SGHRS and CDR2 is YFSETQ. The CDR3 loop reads CASSRSGTQELATYTF. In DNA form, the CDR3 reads TGCGCCAGCAGCCGATCCGGGACCCAGGAATTGGCAACTTACACCTTC.

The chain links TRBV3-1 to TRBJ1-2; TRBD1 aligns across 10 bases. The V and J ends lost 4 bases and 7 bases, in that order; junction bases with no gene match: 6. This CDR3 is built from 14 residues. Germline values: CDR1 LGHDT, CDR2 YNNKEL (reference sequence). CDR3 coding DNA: TGTGCCAGCAGCCCAGGACAGGGGGAGACTGGCTACACCTTC. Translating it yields CASSPGQGETGYTF.

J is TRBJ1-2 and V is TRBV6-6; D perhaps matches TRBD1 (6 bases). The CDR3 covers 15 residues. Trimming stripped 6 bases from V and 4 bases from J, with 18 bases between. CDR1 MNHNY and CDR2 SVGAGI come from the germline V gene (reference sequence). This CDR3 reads CASRDPGHRLYGYTF. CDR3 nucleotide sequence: TGTGCCAGCAGAGATCCGGGACACCGCCTCTATGGCTACACCTTC.

The CDR3 nucleotides are TGTGCCAGCAGTTTCCCCGACGGGGCGGCTAATGAAAAACTGTTTTTT. Its translation is CASSFPDGAANEKLFF. V is TRBV28 and J is TRBJ1-4, with D maybe TRBD1 (5 bases). Trimming cost V 3 bases and J 3 bases, with 14 bases left between them. The CDR3 is 16 residues long. Germline V gene sequence: CDR1 MDHEN, CDR2 SYDVKM.

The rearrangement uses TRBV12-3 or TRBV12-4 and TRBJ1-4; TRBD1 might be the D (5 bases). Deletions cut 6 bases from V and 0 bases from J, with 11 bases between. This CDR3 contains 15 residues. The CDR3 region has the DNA TGTGCCAGCAGCCCGAGACAGTCAACTAATGAAAAACTGTTTTTT. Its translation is CASSPRQSTNEKLFF.

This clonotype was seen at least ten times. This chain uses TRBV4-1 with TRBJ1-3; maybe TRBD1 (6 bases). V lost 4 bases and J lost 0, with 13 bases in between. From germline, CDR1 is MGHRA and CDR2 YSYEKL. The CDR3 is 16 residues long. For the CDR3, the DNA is TGCGCCAGCAGCCCGACAGGAACGATCTCTGGAAACACCATATATTTT. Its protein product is CASSPTGTISGNTIYF.

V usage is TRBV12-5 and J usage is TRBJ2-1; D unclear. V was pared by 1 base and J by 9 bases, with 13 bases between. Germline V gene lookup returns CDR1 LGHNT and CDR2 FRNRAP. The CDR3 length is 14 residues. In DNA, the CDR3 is TGTGCTAGTGGTTTGGGCGCGCAGCACGGTGAGCAGTTCTTC. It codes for CASGLGAQHGEQFF.

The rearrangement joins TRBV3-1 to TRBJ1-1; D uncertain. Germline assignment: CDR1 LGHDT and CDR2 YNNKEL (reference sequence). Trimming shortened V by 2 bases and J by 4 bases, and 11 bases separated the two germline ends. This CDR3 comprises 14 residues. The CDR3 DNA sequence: TGTGCCAGCAGCCAATTGTCGGGGAGCACTGAAGCTTTCTTT. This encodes CASSQLSGSTEAFF.

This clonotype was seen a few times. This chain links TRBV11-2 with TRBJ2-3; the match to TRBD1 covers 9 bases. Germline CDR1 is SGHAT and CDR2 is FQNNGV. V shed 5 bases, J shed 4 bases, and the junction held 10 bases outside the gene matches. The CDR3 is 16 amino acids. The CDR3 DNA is TGTGCCAGCAGCCCGCACCGGGACAGGGTTCCAGATACGCAGTATTTT. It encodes CASSPHRDRVPDTQYF.

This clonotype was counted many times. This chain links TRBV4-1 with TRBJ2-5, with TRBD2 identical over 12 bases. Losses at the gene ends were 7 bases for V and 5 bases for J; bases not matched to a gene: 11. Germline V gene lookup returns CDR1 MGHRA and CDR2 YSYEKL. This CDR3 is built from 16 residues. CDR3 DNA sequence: TGCGCCAGCAATCCACTAGCGGGAGGTAATTCGGAGACCCAGTACTTC. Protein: CASNPLAGGNSETQYF.

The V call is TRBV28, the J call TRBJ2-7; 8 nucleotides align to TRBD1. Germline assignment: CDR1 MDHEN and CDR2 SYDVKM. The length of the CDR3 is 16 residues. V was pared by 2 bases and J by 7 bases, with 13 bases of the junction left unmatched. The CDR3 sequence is CASSLIFGQGAGEQYF. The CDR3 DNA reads TGTGCCAGCAGTTTAATCTTTGGGCAGGGGGCGGGGGAGCAGTACTTC.

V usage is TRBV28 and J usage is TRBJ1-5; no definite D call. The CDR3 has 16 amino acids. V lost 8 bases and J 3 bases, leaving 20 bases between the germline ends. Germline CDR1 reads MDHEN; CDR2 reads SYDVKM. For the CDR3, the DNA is TGTGCCAGCCACCTAGGGTGGGGTCAGGTCAATCAGCCCCAGCATTTT. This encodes CASHLGWGQVNQPQHF.

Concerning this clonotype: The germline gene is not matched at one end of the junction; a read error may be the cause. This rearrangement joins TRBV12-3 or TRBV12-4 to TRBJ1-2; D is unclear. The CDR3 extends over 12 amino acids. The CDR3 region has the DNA TGTCCCAGCAGCCGAGCTAACTATGGCTACACCTTC. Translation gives CPSSRANYGYTF.

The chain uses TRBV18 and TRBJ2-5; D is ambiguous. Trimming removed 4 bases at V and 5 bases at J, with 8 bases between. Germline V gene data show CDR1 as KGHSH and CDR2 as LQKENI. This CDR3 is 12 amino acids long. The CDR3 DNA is TGTGCCAGCTCACAGTTTCTGGAGACCCAGTACTTC. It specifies CASSQFLETQYF.

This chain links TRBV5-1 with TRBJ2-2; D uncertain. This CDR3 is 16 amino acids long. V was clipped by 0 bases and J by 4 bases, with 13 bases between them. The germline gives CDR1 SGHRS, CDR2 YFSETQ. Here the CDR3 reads CASSLGGVAVTGELFF. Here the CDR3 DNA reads TGCGCCAGCAGCTTGGGTGGTGTCGCGGTCACCGGGGAGCTGTTTTTT.

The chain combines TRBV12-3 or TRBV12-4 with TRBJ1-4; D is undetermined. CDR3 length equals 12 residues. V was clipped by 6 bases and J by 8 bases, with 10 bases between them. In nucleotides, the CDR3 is TGTGCCAGCAGCTTTTACGGCGAAAAACTGTTTTTT. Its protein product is CASSFYGEKLFF.

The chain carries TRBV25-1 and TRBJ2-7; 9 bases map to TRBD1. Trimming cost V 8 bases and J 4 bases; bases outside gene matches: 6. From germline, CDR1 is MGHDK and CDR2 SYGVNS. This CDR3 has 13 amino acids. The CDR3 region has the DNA TGTGCCAGCGCCGGGACAGGGTTGTACGAGCAGTACTTC. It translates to CASAGTGLYEQYF.

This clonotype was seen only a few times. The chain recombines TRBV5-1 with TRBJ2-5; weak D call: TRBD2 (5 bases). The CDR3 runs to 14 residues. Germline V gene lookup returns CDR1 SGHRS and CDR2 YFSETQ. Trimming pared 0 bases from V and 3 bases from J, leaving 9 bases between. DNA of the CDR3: TGCGCCAGCAGCTTGGGAGCGGCCAAAGAGACCCAGTACTTC. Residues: CASSLGAAKETQYF.

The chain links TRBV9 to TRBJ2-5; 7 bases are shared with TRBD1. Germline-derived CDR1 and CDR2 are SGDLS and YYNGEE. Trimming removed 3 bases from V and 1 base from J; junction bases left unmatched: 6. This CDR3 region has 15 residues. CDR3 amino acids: CASSAKGQSQETQYF. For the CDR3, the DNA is TGTGCCAGCAGCGCCAAGGGACAGAGCCAAGAGACCCAGTACTTC. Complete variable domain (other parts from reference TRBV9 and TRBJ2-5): DSGVTQTPKHLITATGQRVTLRCSPRSGDLSVYWYQQSLDQGLQFLIQYYNGEERAKGNILERFSAQQFPDLHSELNLSSLELGDSALYFCASSAKGQSQETQYFGPGTRLLVL.

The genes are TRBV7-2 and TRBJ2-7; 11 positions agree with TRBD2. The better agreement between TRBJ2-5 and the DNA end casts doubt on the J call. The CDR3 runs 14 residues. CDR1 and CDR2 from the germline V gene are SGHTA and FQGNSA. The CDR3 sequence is CASSRLAGLGTQYF. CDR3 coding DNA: TGTGCCAGCAGCAGACTAGCGGGGCTGGGGACCCAGTACTTC.

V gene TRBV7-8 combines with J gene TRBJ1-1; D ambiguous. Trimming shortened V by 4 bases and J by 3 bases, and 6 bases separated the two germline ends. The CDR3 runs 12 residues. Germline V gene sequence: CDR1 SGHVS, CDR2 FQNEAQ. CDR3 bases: TGTGCCAGCAGCTGGATTTACACTGAAGCTTTCTTT. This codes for CASSWIYTEAFF.

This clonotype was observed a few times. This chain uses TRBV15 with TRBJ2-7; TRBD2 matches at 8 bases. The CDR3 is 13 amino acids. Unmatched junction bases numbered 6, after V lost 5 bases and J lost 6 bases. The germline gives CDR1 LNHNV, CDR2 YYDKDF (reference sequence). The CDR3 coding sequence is TGTGCCACCAGCCCGGGGGGGCGGGTCGAGCAGTACTTC. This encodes CATSPGGRVEQYF.

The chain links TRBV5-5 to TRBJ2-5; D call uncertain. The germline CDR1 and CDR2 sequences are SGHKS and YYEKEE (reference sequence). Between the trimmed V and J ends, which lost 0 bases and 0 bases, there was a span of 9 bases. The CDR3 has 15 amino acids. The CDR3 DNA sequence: TGTGCCAGCAGCTTGGACTTAGGCGACCAAGAGACCCAGTACTTC. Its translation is CASSLDLGDQETQYF.

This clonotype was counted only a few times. The CDR3 is CAISAVAVDTQYF. The CDR3 coding sequence is TGTGCCATCAGTGCAGTCGCGGTGGATACGCAGTATTTT. The genes are TRBV10-3 and TRBJ2-3; D gene unclear. Trimming took off 4 bases at V and 6 bases at J, with 11 bases between the two ends. This CDR3 has 13 residues. Germline V gene data show CDR1 as ENHRY and CDR2 as SYGVKD.

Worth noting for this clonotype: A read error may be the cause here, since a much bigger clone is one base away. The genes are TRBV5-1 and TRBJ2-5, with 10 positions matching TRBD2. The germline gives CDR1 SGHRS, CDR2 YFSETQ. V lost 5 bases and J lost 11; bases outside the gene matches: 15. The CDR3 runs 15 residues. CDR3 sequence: CASSSLAGVNNEQYF. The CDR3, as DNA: TGCGCCAGCAGTTCTCTAGCGGGAGTTAACAATGAGCAGTACTTC.

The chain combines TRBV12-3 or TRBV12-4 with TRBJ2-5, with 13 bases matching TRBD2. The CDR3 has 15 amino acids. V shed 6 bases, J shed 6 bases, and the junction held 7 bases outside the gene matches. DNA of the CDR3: TGTGCCAGCAGCTTACTAGCGGGAGGGCCGAAGACCCAGTACTTC. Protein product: CASSLLAGGPKTQYF.